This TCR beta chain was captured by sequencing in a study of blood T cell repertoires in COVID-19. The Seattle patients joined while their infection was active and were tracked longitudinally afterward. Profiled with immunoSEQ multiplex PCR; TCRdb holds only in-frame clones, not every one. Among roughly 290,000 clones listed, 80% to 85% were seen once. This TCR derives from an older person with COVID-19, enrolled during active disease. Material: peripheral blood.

CDR3 bases: TGTGCCAGCAGTCAACCGGGACAGGAGACAGATACGCAGTATTTT. Encoded protein: CASSQPGQETDTQYF. The J gene is TRBJ2-3, the V gene TRBV7-6; 8 nucleotides match TRBD1. The CDR3 is made up of 15 amino acids. Losses at the gene ends were 6 bases for V and 3 bases for J; bases not matched to a gene: 8. Looked up from germline, CDR1 is SGHVS and CDR2 is FNYEAQ.